These T cell receptor beta chains were read from a single sample in a study of shared clonotypes between healthy human individuals. Profiling relied on immunoSEQ multiplex PCR, and the TCRdb table lists in-frame clones only, not all of them. The sample holds about 510,000 clones, 96% seen once. The source material was naive CD4+ T cells sorted from blood. These TCRs come from a woman aged 25 to 39 in good health. The CDR3 runs from the conserved cysteine through the conserved F or W. The D gene is left open where the match is weak. The size field is filled for only some rows; it gives once, few, many or a size class.

clone_size d_call j_call v_call cdr3_length cdr3_nt cdr3_aa
- - TRBJ1-2 TRBV11-2 15 TGTGCCAGCAGCGTAGCCGGGACAACAAACTATGGCTACACCTTC CASSVAGTTNYGYTF
- - TRBJ1-2 TRBV4-1 15 TGCGCCAGCAGCCAACCCCCGGGCGCGCCCCATGGCTACACCTTC CASSQPPGAPHGYTF
- - TRBJ2-1 TRBV7-9 12 TGTGCCAGCAGCTTTGGGGCCCCTGAGCAGTTCTTC CASSFGAPEQFF
- - TRBJ2-5 TRBV6-5 16 TGTGCCAGCAGTTTACTTTCTTCGGGGTCATGGGAGACCCAGTACTTC CASSLLSSGSWETQYF
- - TRBJ1-3 TRBV6-5 14 TGTGCCAGCAGCCCCCCCGGGTCGGGAAACACCATATATTTT CASSPPGSGNTIYF
- - TRBJ2-7 TRBV6-1 11 TGTGCCAGCAGTGTGCATTACGAGCAGTACTTC CASSVHYEQYF
- - TRBJ2-7 TRBV6-6 13 TGTGCCAGCAGTTACTCGTCATCCTACGAGCAGTACTTC CASSYSSSYEQYF
- TRBD1 TRBJ2-5 TRBV27 14 TGTGCCAGCAGTTGGGGGACAGGACAGGAGACCCAGTACTTC CASSWGTGQETQYF
- - TRBJ2-5 TRBV6-5 16 TGTGCCAGCAGTTACTCCGAGCGTTTAGGGACAGAGACCCAGTACTTC CASSYSERLGTETQYF
- - TRBJ2-1 TRBV29-1 12 TGCAGCGTCGGTGCCCCATACAATGAGCAGTTCTTC CSVGAPYNEQFF
- - TRBJ2-7 TRBV28 11 TGTGCCAGCAGTTTAACCTACGAGCAGTACTTC CASSLTYEQYF
- - TRBJ2-5 TRBV27 13 TGTGCCAGCAGCCCAGGATGGGAGGAGACCCAGTACTTC CASSPGWEETQYF
- - TRBJ2-7 TRBV28 11 TGTGCCAGCAGAGAAGAGTCCGAGCAGTACTTC CASREESEQYF
- - TRBJ2-7 TRBV7-9 13 TGTGCCAGCAGGACGGGAACCACCTACGAGCAGTACTTC CASRTGTTYEQYF
few - TRBJ1-2 TRBV28 12 TGTGCCACGCGAGAGTCGAACTATGGCTACACCTTC CATRESNYGYTF